The 8 T cell receptor beta chains presented below share a single source sample, sequenced in a study of blood T cell repertoires in COVID-19. Clones were read by immunoSEQ multiplex PCR, and TCRdb kept only the in-frame ones, dropping some. The sample yields 90,000 to 120,000 clones, around 80% seen once. The source material was peripheral blood. These receptors were obtained from a man aged 70-80 years with active or convalescent COVID-19.

The chain couples TRBV5-1 to TRBJ1-6; TRBD1 aligns across 10 bases. CDR1 and CDR2 from the germline V gene are SGHRS and YFSETQ. The CDR3 loop spans 16 amino acids. The junction had 6 bases not matched to a gene; V was cut back by 0 bases and J by 9 bases. DNA for the CDR3: TGCGCCAGCAGCTTGGAGGTGGGACAGGGGACTTCACCCCTCCACTTT. Translating it yields CASSLEVGQGTSPLHF.

In this sample, this clone turned up once. This rearrangement joins TRBV5-6 to TRBJ2-4; 8 bases are a match to TRBD1. The CDR3 spans 14 residues. Per the germline V gene, CDR1 is SGHDT and CDR2 is YYEEEE. J lost 7 bases, V lost 4 bases, and 7 bases had no gene match. CDR3: CASSGRTGRNIQYF. In nucleotides, the CDR3 is TGTGCCAGCAGCGGAAGGACAGGGAGGAACATTCAGTACTTC. Full variable domain (outside the CDR3, taken from reference TRBV5-6 and TRBJ2-4): DAGVTQSPTHLIKTRGQQVTLRCSPKSGHDTVSWYQQALGQGPQFIFQYYEEEERQRGNFPDRFSGHQFPNYSSELNVNALLLGDSALYLCASSGRTGRNIQYFGAGTRLSVL.

Only a few counts were recorded for this clone. Here the CDR3 reads CASSLVSRRNTEAFF. CDR3 DNA: TGTGCCAGCAGCTTGGTTTCCCGTCGGAACACTGAAGCTTTCTTT. V is TRBV5-6 and J is TRBJ1-1; no clear D gene. Germline CDR1 is SGHDT and CDR2 is YYEEEE. V was trimmed by 0 bases and J by 1 base, leaving 10 bases between them. This CDR3 is built from 15 residues.

The V call is TRBV28, the J call TRBJ2-7, with 7 positions matching TRBD1. The CDR3 spans 15 residues. The V segment lost 5 bases and the J segment 2 bases; nucleotides outside the gene matches: 9. From germline, CDR1 is MDHEN and CDR2 SYDVKM. The CDR3 DNA follows: TGTGCCAGCAGTACTCCCGGACAGGATACCTACGAGCAGTACTTC. Translating it yields CASSTPGQDTYEQYF.

The genes are TRBV12-5 and TRBJ1-1; 7 nucleotides align to TRBD1. Trimming at V came to 1 base and at J to 7 bases, leaving 6 bases not matched to a gene. The CDR3 consists of 14 residues. Germline V lookup: CDR1 LGHNT, CDR2 FRNRAP. The CDR3 here is CASGLAGGGHEAFF. CDR3 DNA: TGTGCTAGTGGTTTGGCTGGAGGGGGCCATGAAGCTTTCTTT.

This chain links TRBV28 with TRBJ1-1; TRBD1 matches at 7 bases. Trimming removed 6 bases from V and 4 bases from J; junction bases left unmatched: 11. The length of the CDR3 is 15 residues. Germline CDR1 MDHEN, CDR2 SYDVKM. The CDR3 region is CASRPPETGTTEAFF. The CDR3, as DNA: TGTGCCAGCAGACCGCCGGAGACAGGGACCACTGAAGCTTTCTTT.

The CDR3 sequence is CASSLVASSGANVLTF. CDR3 DNA: TGTGCCAGCAGCTTAGTAGCTAGCTCTGGGGCCAACGTCCTGACTTTC. This chain links TRBV7-2 with TRBJ2-6, with D unresolved. Germline CDR1 SGHTA, CDR2 FQGNSA. The V and J ends lost 1 base and 0 bases respectively, with 7 bases between them. The CDR3 length is 16 residues.

The chain uses TRBV3-1 (or the pseudogene TRBV3-2) and TRBJ1-2, with TRBD1 as a possible D gene (6 bases). Germline lookup yields CDR1 LGHDT and CDR2 YNNKEL (reference sequence). V was shortened by 4 bases and J by 8 bases, with 26 bases between the two germline ends. This CDR3 has 17 residues. CDR3 loop: CASSPSLTTGVGWGYTF. In nucleotides, the CDR3 is TGTGCCAGCAGCCCCTCTTTGACGACAGGCGTGGGATGGGGCTACACCTTC.